The 16 T cell receptor beta chains below all came from one sample that was sequenced in a study of vaccination effects on CD4 cells after COVID-19. These receptors are not linked to any known antigen. Prior to sequencing, the ViraFEST assay stimulated PBMC with viral peptide pools, which expanded the antigen-specific CD4+ T cells. Once cultured for more than nine days, the cells underwent separation to obtain CD4+ T cells. All participants had two doses of either the BNT162b2 or mRNA-1273 vaccine. The method was immunoSEQ multiplex PCR; TCRdb's version includes in-frame clones alone and lacks a portion of them. The repertoire has approximately 70,000 clones, around 81% of them found once; the top ten carry 1.2%. Specimen: CD4+ T cells from PBMCs cultured with HCoV-229E spike peptides, collected after COVID-19 vaccination. These receptor sequences come from a human donor who received a COVID-19 vaccine.

The V gene is TRBV24-1, the J gene TRBJ1-2; D ambiguous. CDR1 and CDR2 (germline): KGHDR, SFDVKD. The CDR3 sequence is 13 residues long. Deletions cut 5 bases from V and 2 bases from J, with 8 bases between. CDR3 in DNA: TGTGCCACCAGTGTTGACGGAAACTATGGCTACACCTTC. This encodes CATSVDGNYGYTF.

The J gene is TRBJ2-1, the V gene TRBV6-6; 8 bases line up with TRBD1. CDR3 size: 14 residues. Looked up from germline, CDR1 is MNHNY and CDR2 is SVGAGI (reference sequence). Trimming at V came to 2 bases and at J to 8 bases, leaving 5 bases not matched to a gene. The DNA for the CDR3 is TGTGCCAGCAGTTACGGACAGGGCGAGGATGAGCAGTTCTTC. Its protein product is CASSYGQGEDEQFF.

The rearrangement uses TRBV7-9 and TRBJ1-5; TRBD1 might be the D (5 bases). The V end was cut by 7 bases, the J end by 5 bases, with 9 bases between. The CDR3 contains 12 residues. The germline V gene has CDR1 SEHNR and CDR2 FQNEAQ (reference sequence). The CDR3 bases are TGTGCCAGCAATAGGGGTGATCAGCCCCAGCATTTT. Translation: CASNRGDQPQHF.

This clone was observed a few times. The rearrangement joins TRBV28 to TRBJ1-5; D is possibly TRBD1 (6 bases). Germline-derived CDR1 and CDR2 are MDHEN and SYDVKM. Deletions cut 5 bases from V and 4 bases from J, with 15 bases between. The CDR3 covers 15 residues. The CDR3 here is CASSLQGLRNQPQHF. For the CDR3, the DNA is TGTGCCAGCAGTCTACAGGGACTTCGAAATCAGCCCCAGCATTTT.

The rearrangement uses TRBV4-1 and TRBJ1-6; the match to TRBD1 covers 7 bases. The CDR3 consists of 16 residues. V lost 2 bases, J lost 11 bases, and 12 bases stayed unmatched. Germline V gene lookup returns CDR1 MGHRA and CDR2 YSYEKL. CDR3 protein: CASSQPPLTGSTPLHF. The CDR3 DNA follows: TGCGCCAGCAGCCAACCTCCCCTGACAGGGTCAACACCCCTCCACTTT.

The chain has TRBV19 and TRBJ1-1, with TRBD1 matching 7 bases. Germline CDR1 is LNHDA and CDR2 is SQIVND (reference sequence). V was pared by 2 bases and J by 3 bases, with 9 bases of the junction left unmatched. This CDR3 region has 16 residues. CDR3: CASSIKNRGLDTEAFF. CDR3 nucleotides: TGTGCCAGTAGTATAAAAAACAGGGGTCTGGACACTGAAGCTTTCTTT.

A few counts support this clone. The V call is TRBV2, the J call TRBJ1-2; D is possibly TRBD1 (5 bases). With 8 bases removed from V and 4 bases from J, the gap between germline ends came to 14 bases. The CDR3 loop spans 13 amino acids. The germline V gene encodes CDR1 SNHLY and CDR2 FYNNEI. CDR3 sequence: CASRDQDLYGYTF. CDR3 nucleotides: TGTGCCAGCCGGGACCAAGACCTCTATGGCTACACCTTC.

The CDR3 protein is CASSTRTGSETQYF. The CDR3 DNA reads TGTGCCAGCAGTACCCGCACAGGGTCCGAGACCCAGTACTTC. The chain couples TRBV2 to TRBJ2-5; maybe TRBD1 (6 bases). Germline CDR1 is SNHLY and CDR2 is FYNNEI. This CDR3 has 14 residues. V was cut by 5 bases and J by 5 bases, with 15 bases left in between.

The CDR3, as DNA: TGTGCCAGCAGCTTCATAGCGGGGGTGAGCACAGATACGCAGTATTTT. Protein product: CASSFIAGVSTDTQYF. This chain connects TRBV7-3 to TRBJ2-3, with 9 bases that match TRBD2. This CDR3 has 16 amino acids. The trim removed 3 bases at V and 0 bases at J, leaving 4 bases unmatched. CDR1 and CDR2 (germline): SGHTA, FQGTGA. The entire variable domain, with the rest obtained from reference TRBV7-3 and TRBJ2-3, is as follows: GAGVSQTPSNKVTEKGKYVELRCDPISGHTALYWYRQSLGQGPEFLIYFQGTGAADDSGLPNDRFFAVRPEGSVSTLKIQRTERGDSAVYLCASSFIAGVSTDTQYFGPGTRLTVL.

CDR3 loop: CASSLGHFQETQYF. DNA of the CDR3: TGCGCCAGCAGCTTGGGACACTTCCAAGAGACCCAGTACTTC. The chain employs TRBV5-1 and TRBJ2-5; D unresolved. The V gene's germline CDR1 is SGHRS and CDR2 YFSETQ. The CDR3 is 14 residues long. V was shortened by 0 bases and J by 1 base, with 7 bases between the two germline ends.

V and J are TRBV24-1 and TRBJ1-4; TRBD1 agrees at 8 bases. CDR1 and CDR2 from the germline V gene are KGHDR and SFDVKD. V lost 4 bases to trimming and J lost 7 bases; unmatched junction nucleotides: 7. The length of the CDR3 is 15 residues. The CDR3 nucleotides are TGTGCCACCAGTGACACAGGGGGACAGACTGAAAAACTGTTTTTT. Its protein is CATSDTGGQTEKLFF.

This clone appeared a few times. The J gene is TRBJ2-2, the V gene TRBV6-2 or TRBV6-3; the match to TRBD1 covers 8 bases. Germline V gives CDR1 MNHEY, CDR2 SVGEGT. This CDR3 is built from 16 residues. V trimming: 6 bases; J trimming: 0 bases; junction bases outside the gene matches: 6. CDR3 nucleotide sequence: TGTGCCAGCAGCGACAGGGGTCCCTCGAACACCGGGGAGCTGTTTTTT. Translation: CASSDRGPSNTGELFF.

The rearrangement joins TRBV18 to TRBJ1-3; TRBD1 matches at 7 bases. The V and J ends lost 2 bases and 4 bases, in that order; junction bases with no gene match: 5. From germline, CDR1 is KGHSH and CDR2 LQKENI. The CDR3 sequence is 15 residues long. The CDR3 DNA reads as TGTGCCAGCTCACCAGAAGGGGGCTTAGGAAACACCATATATTTT. Translating it yields CASSPEGGLGNTIYF. Complete variable domain (other parts from reference TRBV18 and TRBJ1-3): NAGVMQNPRHLVRRRGQEARLRCSPMKGHSHVYWYRQLPEEGLKFMVYLQKENIIDESGMPKERFSAEFPKEGPSILRIQQVVRGDSAAYFCASSPEGGLGNTIYFGEGSWLTVV.

This clone was picked up a small number of times. The CDR3 protein is CATTDRVNYGYTF. Here the CDR3 DNA reads TGTGCCACCACAGATAGAGTTAACTATGGCTACACCTTC. V is TRBV15 and J is TRBJ1-2; D uncertain. The CDR3 is made up of 13 amino acids. CDR1 and CDR2 (germline): LNHNV, YYDKDF (reference sequence). Deletions cut 7 bases from V and 1 base from J, with 10 bases between.

This clone was seen a handful of times. This chain links TRBV9 with TRBJ2-3; TRBD2 matches at 8 bases. The CDR3 extends over 16 amino acids. The J segment lost 4 bases and the V segment lost 4 bases, leaving 11 bases of the junction unmatched. The germline V gene has CDR1 SGDLS and CDR2 YYNGEE. The CDR3 region is CASSPPAGGSPDTQYF. DNA for the CDR3: TGTGCCAGCAGCCCCCCGGCGGGGGGAAGTCCAGATACGCAGTATTTT.

The chain links TRBV15 to TRBJ1-1; D uncertain. This CDR3 region has 12 residues. In germline, CDR1 is LNHNV, CDR2 YYDKDF (reference sequence). V was shortened by 4 bases and J by 10 bases, with 13 bases between the two germline ends. The CDR3 DNA follows: TGTGCCACCAGCACGGATATCCAGACAGCTTTCTTT. Translating it yields CATSTDIQTAFF.